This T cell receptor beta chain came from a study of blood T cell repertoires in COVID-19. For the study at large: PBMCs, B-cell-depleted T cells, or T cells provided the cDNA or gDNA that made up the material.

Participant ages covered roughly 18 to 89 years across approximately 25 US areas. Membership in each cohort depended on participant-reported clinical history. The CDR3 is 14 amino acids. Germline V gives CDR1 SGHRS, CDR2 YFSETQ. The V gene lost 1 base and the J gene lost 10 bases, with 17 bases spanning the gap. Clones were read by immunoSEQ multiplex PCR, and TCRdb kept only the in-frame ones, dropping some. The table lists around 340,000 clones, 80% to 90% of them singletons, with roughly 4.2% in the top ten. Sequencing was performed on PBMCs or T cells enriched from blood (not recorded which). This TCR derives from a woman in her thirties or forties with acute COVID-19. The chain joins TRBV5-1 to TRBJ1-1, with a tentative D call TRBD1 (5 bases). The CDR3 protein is CASSLQSRVNGAFF. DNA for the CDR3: TGCGCCAGCAGCTTGCAATCCAGGGTGAATGGAGCTTTCTTT.